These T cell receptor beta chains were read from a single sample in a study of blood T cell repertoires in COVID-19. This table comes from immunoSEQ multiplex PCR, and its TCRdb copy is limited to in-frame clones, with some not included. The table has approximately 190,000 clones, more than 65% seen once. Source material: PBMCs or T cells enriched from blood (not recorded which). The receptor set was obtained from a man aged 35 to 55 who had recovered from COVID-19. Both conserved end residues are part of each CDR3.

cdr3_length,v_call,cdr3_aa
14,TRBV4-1,CASSLPGTENTIYF
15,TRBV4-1,CASSQDLGGHAGYTF
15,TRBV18,CASSPGTDYDYGYTF
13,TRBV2,CAIPQTGAMEAFF
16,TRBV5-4,CASSLGTGGNSYEQYF
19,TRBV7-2,CASSLVFRVGDNPGNTIYF
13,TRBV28,CASSFQSYYGYTF
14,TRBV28,CASSPEDRGYEQYF
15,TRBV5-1,CASSRTHSLYNEQFF
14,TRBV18,CASSPRSPGETQYF
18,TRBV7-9,CASSPSWTSGGAQETQYF
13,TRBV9,CASGDRGGYGYTF
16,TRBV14,CASSPAGLSSGNTIYF
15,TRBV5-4,CASSPSTAGGETQYF
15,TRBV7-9,CASSSRTASTDTQYF
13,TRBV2,CASRWRLNEKLFF
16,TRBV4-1,CASSQVLAGGRHEQFF
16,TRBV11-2,CASSQGLAGVADTQYF
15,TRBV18,CASSPAPTGETEAFF
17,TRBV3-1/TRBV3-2,CASSQVSGSGGRETQYF
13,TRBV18,CASSGQENTEAFF
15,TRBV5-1,CASSQTGAFTDTQYF
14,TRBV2,CASNLRGSGNTIYF
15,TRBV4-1,CASRRDRGRTGELFF
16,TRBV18,CASSPMSGGLTYEQYF
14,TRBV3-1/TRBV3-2,CASSLTYQGTEAFF
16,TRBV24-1,CATSDLQGRSGNTIYF
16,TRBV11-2,CASSYTAGTGAYEQYF
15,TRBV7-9,CASSLGLAGTRGQYF
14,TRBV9,CASSPRDSGNTIYF
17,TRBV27,CASSPHPIAGGPSEQYF
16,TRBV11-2,CASSPIATGSNYGYTF
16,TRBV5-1,CASSLEASGSSYEQYF
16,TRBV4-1,CASSQGPGQGREKLFF
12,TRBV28,CASIREGSGQYF
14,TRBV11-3,CASSGGGSGNTIYF
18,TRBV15,CATSRSGVGTGMNQPQHF
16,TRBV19,CASSIRGGSVNTEAFF
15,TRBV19,CASSNRQGRNQPQHF
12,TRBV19,CASSDRRGGYTF
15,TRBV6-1,CASSELGQGAAEAFF
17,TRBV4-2,CASSQDIGGQRVNEQFF
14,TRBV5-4,CASSLGPTSFEQYF
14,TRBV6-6,CASSYQVGPYEQYF
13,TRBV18,CASSPDWGYGYTF